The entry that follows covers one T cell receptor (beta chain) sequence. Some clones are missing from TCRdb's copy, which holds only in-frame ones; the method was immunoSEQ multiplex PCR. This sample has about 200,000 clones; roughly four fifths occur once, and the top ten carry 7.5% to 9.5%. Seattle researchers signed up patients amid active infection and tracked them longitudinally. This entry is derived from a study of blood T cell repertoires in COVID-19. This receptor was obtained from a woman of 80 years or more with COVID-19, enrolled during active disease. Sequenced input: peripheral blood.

In DNA form, the CDR3 reads TGTGCCAGCAGCCCCTTCCCTCTCACAGATACGCAGTATTTT. It codes for CASSPFPLTDTQYF. The V and J genes are TRBV27 and TRBJ2-3; D gene uncertain. CDR3 length: 14 amino acids. Germline V gene data show CDR1 as MNHEY and CDR2 as SMNVEV (reference sequence). V gave up 6 bases and J gave up 2 bases, with 12 bases separating them.